The 9 T cell receptor beta chains given below trace back to one sample, sequenced in a study of Ad26.COV2.S vaccination and SARS-CoV-2 variants. Sequencing used immunoSEQ multiplex PCR; TCRdb keeps in-frame clones, though not all of them. The sample has about 680,000 clones; around 92% are singletons. The treatment denotes: some 20 received Ad26.COV2.S at low or high dose, single or two shots; a few received placebo; per-sample allocation not given. Samples analyzed were those drawn on day 63 after the first vaccine or placebo injection. Sequenced here: peripheral blood, sampled in a trial of Ad26.COV2.S vaccine versus placebo. These receptor sequences come from a person aged 18-65 years who received the Ad26.COV2.S COVID-19 vaccine or a placebo.

Notes on this clone: The same CDR3 can be traced to other DNA sequences in this sample. The V call is TRBV30, the J call TRBJ2-5; 8 nucleotides line up with TRBD2. Germline loops: CDR1 GTSNPN, CDR2 SVGIG (reference sequence). Trimming took 1 base from V and 5 from J; bases not matched to a gene: 0. The CDR3 has 12 residues. CDR3 protein: CAWSGGGETQYF. In DNA, the CDR3 is TGTGCCTGGAGTGGCGGGGGGGAGACCCAGTACTTC.

V gene TRBV7-8 combines with J gene TRBJ1-1, with D possibly matching TRBD1 (5 bases). The CDR3 loop spans 15 amino acids. Trimming shortened V by 6 bases and J by 0 bases, and 14 bases separated the two germline ends. Germline lookup yields CDR1 SGHVS and CDR2 FQNEAQ. The CDR3 DNA reads TGTGCCAGCAGGACGATGGGGACCCTGAACACTGAAGCTTTCTTT. It encodes CASRTMGTLNTEAFF.

This chain uses TRBV6-5 with TRBJ1-4; weak D call: TRBD1 (5 bases). The length of the CDR3 is 14 residues. Trimming took 6 bases from V and 7 from J, leaving 15 bases between them. Germline V lookup: CDR1 MNHEY, CDR2 SVGAGI. This CDR3 reads CASSRDFPGEKLFF. The DNA for the CDR3 is TGTGCCAGCAGCCGGGACTTTCCGGGTGAAAAACTGTTTTTT.

The chain combines TRBV6-5 with TRBJ1-2, with 9 bases that match TRBD1. In germline, CDR1 is MNHEY, CDR2 SVGAGI. J gave up 5 bases and V 5 bases, and 3 bases lay outside the gene matches. This CDR3 has 13 amino acids. This chain's CDR3 is CASSRGQGYGYTF. In DNA form, the CDR3 reads TGTGCCAGCAGTAGAGGACAGGGGTATGGCTACACCTTC.

The CDR3 is CASSRLGHEQYF. In DNA, the CDR3 is TGTGCCAGCAGCCGACTGGGCCACGAGCAGTACTTC. The chain combines TRBV6-5 with TRBJ2-7; D unresolved. V was clipped by 6 bases and J by 5 bases, with 11 bases between them. The CDR3 runs to 12 residues. CDR1 is MNHEY and CDR2 is SVGAGI in the germline V gene.

This chain uses TRBV10-2 with TRBJ2-7; tentatively, D is TRBD1 (6 bases). This CDR3 region has 13 residues. In germline, CDR1 is WSHSY, CDR2 SAAADI. V gave up 7 bases and J gave up 1 base, with 11 bases separating them. The CDR3 protein is CASIVDRSYEQYF. CDR3 sequence (DNA): TGCGCCAGCATCGTGGACAGATCCTACGAGCAGTACTTC.

The genes are TRBV3-1 (or the pseudogene TRBV3-2) and TRBJ1-2; possible D gene TRBD1, 5 bases. Between the trimmed V and J ends, which lost 4 bases and 4 bases, there was a span of 13 bases. CDR3 length: 14 residues. From germline, CDR1 is LGHDT and CDR2 YNNKEL (reference sequence). CDR3 in amino acids: CASSPGPRAYGYTF. As DNA, the CDR3 is TGTGCCAGCAGCCCGGGACCCAGGGCCTATGGCTACACCTTC.

This sequence joins TRBV5-1 and TRBJ1-2, with D possibly matching TRBD1 (5 bases). The germline V gene has CDR1 SGHRS and CDR2 YFSETQ. V lost 4 bases and J 8 bases, leaving 12 bases between the germline ends. CDR3 length: 12 amino acids. CDR3 in DNA: TGCGCCAGCAGCGTCGGGGCAAGCGGCTACACCTTC. This sequence encodes CASSVGASGYTF.

On this clone: The same CDR3 also results from other DNA sequences found in this sample. This rearrangement joins TRBV24-1 to TRBJ2-1; D perhaps matches TRBD2 (5 bases). Germline CDR1 KGHDR, CDR2 SFDVKD. There are 15 residues in the CDR3. The V end was cut by 3 bases, the J end by 2 bases, with 10 bases between. The CDR3 sequence is CATSDPSGAYNEQFF. The CDR3 DNA is TGTGCCACCAGTGATCCCAGCGGAGCCTACAATGAGCAGTTCTTC.